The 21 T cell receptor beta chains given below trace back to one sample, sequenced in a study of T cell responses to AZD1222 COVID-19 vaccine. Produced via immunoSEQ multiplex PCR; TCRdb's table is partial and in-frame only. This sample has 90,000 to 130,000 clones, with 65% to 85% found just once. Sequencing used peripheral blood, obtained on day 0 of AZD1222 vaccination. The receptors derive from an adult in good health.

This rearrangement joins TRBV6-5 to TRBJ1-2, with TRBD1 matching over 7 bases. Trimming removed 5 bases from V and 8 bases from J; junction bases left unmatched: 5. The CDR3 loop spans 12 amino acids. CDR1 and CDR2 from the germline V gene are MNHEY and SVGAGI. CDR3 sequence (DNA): TGTGCCAGCAGTAGGGACAGTCGAGGCTACACCTTC. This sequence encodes CASSRDSRGYTF.

CDR3 in DNA: TGTGCCAGCAGCTTAGCAACTAGCGGGAGGGGCACATACAATGAGCAGTTCTTC. It codes for CASSLATSGRGTYNEQFF. This chain joins TRBV7-2 and TRBJ2-1; 13 bases are shared with TRBD2. The ends lost 0 bases at V and 4 bases at J; junction bases unmatched: 6. Germline V gene data show CDR1 as SGHTA and CDR2 as FQGNSA. This CDR3 region has 18 residues.

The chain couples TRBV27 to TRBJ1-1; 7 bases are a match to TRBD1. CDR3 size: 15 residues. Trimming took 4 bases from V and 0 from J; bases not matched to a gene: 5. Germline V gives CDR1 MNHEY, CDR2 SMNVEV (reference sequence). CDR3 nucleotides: TGTGCCAGCAGTTCCATACAGGGGATGAACACTGAAGCTTTCTTT. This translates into CASSSIQGMNTEAFF.

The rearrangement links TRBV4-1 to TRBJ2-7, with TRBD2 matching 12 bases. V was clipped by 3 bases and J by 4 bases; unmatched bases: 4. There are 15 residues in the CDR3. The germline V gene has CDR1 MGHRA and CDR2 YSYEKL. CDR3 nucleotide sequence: TGCGCCAGCAGCCACCCGACTAGCGGGAGATACGAGCAGTACTTC. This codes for CASSHPTSGRYEQYF.

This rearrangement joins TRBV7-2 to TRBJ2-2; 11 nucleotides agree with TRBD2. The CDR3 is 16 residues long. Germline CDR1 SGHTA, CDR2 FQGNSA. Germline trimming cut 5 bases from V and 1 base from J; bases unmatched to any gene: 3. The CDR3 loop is CASSPGLAVNTGELFF. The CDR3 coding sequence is TGTGCCAGCAGCCCGGGACTAGCGGTGAACACCGGGGAGCTGTTTTTT.

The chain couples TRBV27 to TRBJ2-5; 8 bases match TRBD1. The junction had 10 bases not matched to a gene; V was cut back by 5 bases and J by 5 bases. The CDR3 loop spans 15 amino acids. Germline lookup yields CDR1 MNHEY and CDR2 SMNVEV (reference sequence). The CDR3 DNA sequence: TGTGCCAGCAGTCCGAGGACAGGGATAGGGGAGACCCAGTACTTC. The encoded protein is CASSPRTGIGETQYF.

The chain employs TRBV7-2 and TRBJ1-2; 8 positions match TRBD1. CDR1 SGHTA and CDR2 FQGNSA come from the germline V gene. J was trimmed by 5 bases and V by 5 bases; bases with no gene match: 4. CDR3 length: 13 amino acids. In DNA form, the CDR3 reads TGTGCCAGCAGCGGACAGGGTTTTTATGGCTACACCTTC. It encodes CASSGQGFYGYTF.

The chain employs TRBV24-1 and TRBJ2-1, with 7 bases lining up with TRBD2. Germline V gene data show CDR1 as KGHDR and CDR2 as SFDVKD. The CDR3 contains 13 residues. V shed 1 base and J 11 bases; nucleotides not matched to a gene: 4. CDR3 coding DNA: TGTGCCACCAGTGATTTCTCCGGGACTAAGCAGTTCTTC. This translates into CATSDFSGTKQFF.

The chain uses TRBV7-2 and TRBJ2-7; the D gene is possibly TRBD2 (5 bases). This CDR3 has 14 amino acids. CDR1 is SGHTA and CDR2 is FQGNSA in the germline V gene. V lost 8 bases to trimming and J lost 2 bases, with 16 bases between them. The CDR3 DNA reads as TGTGCCAGCCTGAACCCCGGGATTCCCTACGAGCAGTACTTC. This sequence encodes CASLNPGIPYEQYF.

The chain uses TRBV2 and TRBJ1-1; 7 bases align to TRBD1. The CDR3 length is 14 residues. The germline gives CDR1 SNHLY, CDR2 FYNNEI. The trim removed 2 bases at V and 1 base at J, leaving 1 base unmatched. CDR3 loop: CASSEQGGNTEAFF. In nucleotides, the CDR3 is TGTGCCAGCAGTGAACAGGGGGGGAACACTGAAGCTTTCTTT.

CDR3 in amino acids: CASRGLAGVKSGELFF. CDR3 DNA: TGCGCCAGCAGGGGACTAGCGGGAGTAAAGTCCGGGGAGCTGTTTTTT. V gene TRBV10-2 combines with J gene TRBJ2-2; 14 bases agree with TRBD2. CDR1 and CDR2 (germline): WSHSY, SAAADI. The CDR3 runs 16 residues. Trimming cost V 6 bases and J 6 bases; bases outside gene matches: 6.

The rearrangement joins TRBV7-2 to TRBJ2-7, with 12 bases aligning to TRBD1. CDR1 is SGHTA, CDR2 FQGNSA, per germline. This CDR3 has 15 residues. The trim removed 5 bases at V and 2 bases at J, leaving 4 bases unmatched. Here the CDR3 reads CASSGGTGGPYEQYF. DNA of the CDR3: TGTGCCAGCAGCGGTGGGACAGGGGGCCCCTACGAGCAGTACTTC.

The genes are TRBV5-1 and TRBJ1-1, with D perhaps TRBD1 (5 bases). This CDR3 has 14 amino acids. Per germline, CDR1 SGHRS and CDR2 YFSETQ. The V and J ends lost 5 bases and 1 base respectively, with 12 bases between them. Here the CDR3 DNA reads TGCGCCAGCAGGATAGCTACAGGGAACACTGAAGCTTTCTTT. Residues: CASRIATGNTEAFF.

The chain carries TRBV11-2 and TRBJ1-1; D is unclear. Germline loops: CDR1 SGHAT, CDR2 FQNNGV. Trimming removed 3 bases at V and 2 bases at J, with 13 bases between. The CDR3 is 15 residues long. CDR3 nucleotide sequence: TGTGCCAGCAGCTTGTTGAGCGTCGTAAACACTGAAGCTTTCTTT. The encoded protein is CASSLLSVVNTEAFF.

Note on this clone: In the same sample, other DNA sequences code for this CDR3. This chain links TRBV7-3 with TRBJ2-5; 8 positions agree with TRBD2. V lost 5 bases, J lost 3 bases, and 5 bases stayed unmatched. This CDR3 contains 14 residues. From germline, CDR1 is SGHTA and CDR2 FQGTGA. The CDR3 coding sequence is TGTGCCAGCAGCCTGCGGGGGGCCAAAGAGACCCAGTACTTC. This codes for CASSLRGAKETQYF.

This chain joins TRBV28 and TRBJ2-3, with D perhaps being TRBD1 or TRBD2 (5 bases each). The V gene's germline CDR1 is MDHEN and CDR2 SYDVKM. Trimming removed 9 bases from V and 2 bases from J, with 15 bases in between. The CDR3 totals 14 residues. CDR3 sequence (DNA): TGTGCCAGTTCAGGGACCTATTCCACAGATACGCAGTATTTT. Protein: CASSGTYSTDTQYF.

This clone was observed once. CDR3 bases: TGTGCCAGCAGCCATACACTAGCGGGGGGGGTGTTCTTC. Its translation: CASSHTLAGGVFF. The V call is TRBV14, the J call TRBJ2-1; 13 bases are shared with TRBD2. The length of the CDR3 is 13 residues. V trimming: 3 bases; J trimming: 15 bases; junction bases outside the gene matches: 5. CDR1 SGHDN and CDR2 FVKESK come from the germline V gene.

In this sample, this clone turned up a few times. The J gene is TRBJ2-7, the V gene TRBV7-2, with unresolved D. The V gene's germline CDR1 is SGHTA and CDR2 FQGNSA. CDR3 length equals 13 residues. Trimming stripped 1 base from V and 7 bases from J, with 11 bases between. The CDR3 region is CASSLDSSGEQYF. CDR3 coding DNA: TGTGCCAGCAGCTTAGATTCCTCGGGTGAGCAGTACTTC.

The CDR3 region is CASRDTSNYGYTF. CDR3 nucleotide sequence: TGTGCCAGCAGAGACACCTCTAACTATGGCTACACCTTC. The V and J genes are TRBV6-5 and TRBJ1-2; D remains unclear. There are 13 residues in the CDR3. The V and J ends lost 6 bases and 0 bases respectively, with 8 bases between them. Germline V CDR1 and CDR2: MNHEY, SVGAGI.

This CDR3 is CASRDSSLNTEAFF. For the CDR3, the DNA is TGTGCCAGCAGGGACAGTTCCCTTAACACTGAAGCTTTCTTT. This chain connects TRBV6-4 to TRBJ1-1, with a possible D match to TRBD1 (6 bases). Germline CDR1 reads MRHNA; CDR2 reads SNTAGT. The CDR3 consists of 14 residues. V was cut by 6 bases and J by 2 bases, with 13 bases left in between.

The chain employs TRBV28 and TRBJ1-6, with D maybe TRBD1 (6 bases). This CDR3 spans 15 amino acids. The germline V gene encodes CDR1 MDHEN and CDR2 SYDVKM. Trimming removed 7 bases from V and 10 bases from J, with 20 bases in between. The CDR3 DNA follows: TGTGCCAGCACTGGCCCCGGACAGTTTGGGTCACCCCTCCACTTT. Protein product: CASTGPGQFGSPLHF.